This T cell receptor beta chain was documented in a study of graft-versus-host responses after intestinal transplantation. About the research overall: Anti-thymocyte globulin induction was given to all recipients, followed by tacrolimus and steroids for around three years. Broader study findings: GvH clonotypes were identified within recipient marrow, with a subset emerging first in ileum or blood. Peak circulating GvH clone levels tracked with early post-transplant HvG declines.

The table lists this clone with a count of one. Its antigen is as yet unknown. TCRdb's copy holds only in-frame clones and misses some; the assay was immunoSEQ multiplex PCR. The data hold about 120,000 clones, with just over 90% observed a single time. The starting material was unstimulated CD4+ T cells sorted from spleen or lymph node cells, obtained before transplant. The receptor was isolated from a human donor who was the organ donor for an intestinal transplant.

The CDR3: CASSIDWTAKNIQYF. In nucleotides, the CDR3 is TGTGCCAGTAGTATCGACTGGACAGCCAAAAACATTCAGTACTTC. The chain is built from TRBV19 and TRBJ2-4; D gene uncertain. CDR3 size: 15 residues. V dropped 3 bases and J dropped 0 bases, with 9 bases sitting between them. Looked up from germline, CDR1 is LNHDA and CDR2 is SQIVND (reference sequence). Supplemented by reference TRBV19 and TRBJ2-4, the full variable domain reads DGGITQSPKYLFRKEGQNVTLSCEQNLNHDAMYWYRQDPGQGLRLIYYSQIVNDFQKGDIAEGYSVSREKKESFPLTVTSAQKNPTAFYLCASSIDWTAKNIQYFGAGTRLSVL.